The clone carrying this TCR beta chain was picked up a small number of times. Its antigen is undetermined. The data derive from a study of CD8 T cells in ankylosing spondylitis. Study-level results: It was reported that disease-linked clones were significantly enriched in matched ankylosing spondylitis synovial fluid. Reactive arthritis synovial fluid and blood previously showed some of these motif variants. Within ankylosing spondylitis blood, a TCR beta motif made up of eight or nine highly homologous variants appeared to be characteristic.

The CDR3 spans 17 residues. Germline CDR1 LGHDT, CDR2 YNNKEL (reference sequence). V lost 2 bases, J lost 4 bases, and 9 bases stayed unmatched. TCRdb passed the 5' RACE reads through MiXCR, listing each CDR3 protein once. The sample contains under 950,000 distinct CDR3 sequences, 19% of which appear only once. This TCR was recovered from a male donor with ankylosing spondylitis. This chain links TRBV3-1 with TRBJ2-3, with 10 bases that match TRBD2. Material for sequencing was blood, either unsorted or a sorted T cell fraction (not recorded which). CDR3 bases: TGTGCCAGCAGCCAAACCCAGGGACTAGCGTTACCAGATACGCAGTATTTT. This sequence encodes CASSQTQGLALPDTQYF.